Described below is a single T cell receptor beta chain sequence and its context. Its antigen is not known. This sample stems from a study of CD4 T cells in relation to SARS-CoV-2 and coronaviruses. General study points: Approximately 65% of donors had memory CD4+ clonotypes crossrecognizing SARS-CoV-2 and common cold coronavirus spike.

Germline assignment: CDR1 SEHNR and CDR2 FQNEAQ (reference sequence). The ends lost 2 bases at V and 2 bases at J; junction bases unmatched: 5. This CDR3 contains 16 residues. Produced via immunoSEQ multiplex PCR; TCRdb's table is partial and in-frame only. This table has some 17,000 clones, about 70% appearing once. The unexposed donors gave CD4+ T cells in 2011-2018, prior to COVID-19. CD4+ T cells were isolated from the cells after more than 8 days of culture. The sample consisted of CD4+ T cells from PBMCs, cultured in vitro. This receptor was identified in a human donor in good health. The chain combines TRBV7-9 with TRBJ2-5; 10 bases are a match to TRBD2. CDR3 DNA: TGTGCCAGCAGCTTAAGGAATAGCGGGAGGCAAGAGACCCAGTACTTC. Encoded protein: CASSLRNSGRQETQYF.